This TCR beta chain was found in a study of vaccination and CD4 T cells after COVID-19. Study-wide results and limits: Early post-infection timepoints were missing, and relatively few convalescent patients were studied.

V lost 3 bases, J lost 3 bases, and 12 bases lay in between. From germline, CDR1 is SGHTA and CDR2 FQGNSA. This CDR3 is built from 14 residues. CD4+ T cells that had been cultured provided DNA sequenced with the Oncomine TCR Beta short-read assay. TCRdb analysed the PCR reads with MiXCR anew, one entry per CDR3 protein. This sample has some 7,800 distinct CDR3 sequences, with roughly 59% found just once. With respect to this clonotype: Antigen unknown. The conserved phenylalanine or tryptophan normally closing the CDR3 is absent here, so this likely arose from a read error.

Treatment denoted: approximately nine-day PBMC culture with coronavirus spike peptide pools or control peptides (ViraFEST assay). The unexposed donor gave CD4+ T cells before the COVID-19 pandemic (2011-2018). This chain connects TRBV7-2 to TRBJ2-7, with D tentatively TRBD1 (6 bases). The specimen sequenced was CD4+ T cells from blood, cultured in vitro. This TCR came from a human donor in good health. In DNA form, the CDR3 reads TGTGCCAGCAGCTTTACAGGGAATCGCTACGAGCAGTACCTC. This sequence encodes CASSFTGNRYEQYL.